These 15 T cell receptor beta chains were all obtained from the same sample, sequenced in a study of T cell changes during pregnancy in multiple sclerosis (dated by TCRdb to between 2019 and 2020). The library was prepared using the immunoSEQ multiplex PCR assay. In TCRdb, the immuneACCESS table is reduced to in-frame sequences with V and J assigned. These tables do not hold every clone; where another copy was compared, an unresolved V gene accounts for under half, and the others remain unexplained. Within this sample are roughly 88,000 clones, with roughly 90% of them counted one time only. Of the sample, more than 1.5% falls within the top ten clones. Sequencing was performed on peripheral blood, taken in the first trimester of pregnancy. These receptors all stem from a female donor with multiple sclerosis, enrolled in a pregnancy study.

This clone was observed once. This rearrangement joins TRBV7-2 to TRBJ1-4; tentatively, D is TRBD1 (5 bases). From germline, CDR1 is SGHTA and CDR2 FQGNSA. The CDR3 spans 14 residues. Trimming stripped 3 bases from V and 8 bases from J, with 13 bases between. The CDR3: CASSFGTRGEKLFF. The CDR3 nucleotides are TGTGCCAGCAGCTTCGGGACCCGGGGGGAAAAACTGTTTTTT.

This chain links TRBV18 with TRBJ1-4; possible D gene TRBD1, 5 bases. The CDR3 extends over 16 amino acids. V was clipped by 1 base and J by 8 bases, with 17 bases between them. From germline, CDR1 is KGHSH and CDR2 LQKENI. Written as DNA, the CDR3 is TGTGCCAGCTCACCACTGGGACTAAATACGAGAGAAAAACTGTTTTTT. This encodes CASSPLGLNTREKLFF.

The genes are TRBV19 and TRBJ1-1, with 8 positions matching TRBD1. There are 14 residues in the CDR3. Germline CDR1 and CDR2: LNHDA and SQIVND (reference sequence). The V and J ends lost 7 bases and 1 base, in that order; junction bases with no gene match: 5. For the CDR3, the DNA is TGTGCCAGTACCCAGGGGGCCAGGAACACTGAAGCTTTCTTT. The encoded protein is CASTQGARNTEAFF. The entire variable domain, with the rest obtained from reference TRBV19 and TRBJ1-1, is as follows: DGGITQSPKYLFRKEGQNVTLSCEQNLNHDAMYWYRQDPGQGLRLIYYSQIVNDFQKGDIAEGYSVSREKKESFPLTVTSAQKNPTAFYLCASTQGARNTEAFFGQGTRLTVV.

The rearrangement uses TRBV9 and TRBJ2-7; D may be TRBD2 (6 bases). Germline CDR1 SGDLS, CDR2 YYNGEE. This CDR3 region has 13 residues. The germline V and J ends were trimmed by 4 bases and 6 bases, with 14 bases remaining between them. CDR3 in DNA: TGTGCCAGCAGCCCGACTAGTTCTAGCGAGCAGTACTTC. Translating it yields CASSPTSSSEQYF. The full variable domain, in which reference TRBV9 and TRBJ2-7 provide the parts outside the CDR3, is DSGVTQTPKHLITATGQRVTLRCSPRSGDLSVYWYQQSLDQGLQFLIQYYNGEERAKGNILERFSAQQFPDLHSELNLSSLELGDSALYFCASSPTSSSEQYFGPGTRLTVT.

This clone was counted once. The CDR3 region is CASSQIPGSYEQYF. As DNA, the CDR3 is TGCGCCAGCAGCCAAATCCCAGGTTCCTACGAGCAGTACTTC. The J gene is TRBJ2-7, the V gene TRBV4-1; D uncertain. This CDR3 is 14 amino acids long. Trimming took off 2 bases at V and 1 base at J, with 9 bases between the two ends. Per the germline V gene, CDR1 is MGHRA and CDR2 is YSYEKL.

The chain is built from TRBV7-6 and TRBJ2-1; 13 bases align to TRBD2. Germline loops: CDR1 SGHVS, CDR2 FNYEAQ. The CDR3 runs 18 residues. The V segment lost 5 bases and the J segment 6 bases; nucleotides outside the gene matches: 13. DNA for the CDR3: TGTGCCAGCAGCCCCCAAGGACTAGCGGGAGCTATTCGCAATGAGCAGTTCTTC. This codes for CASSPQGLAGAIRNEQFF.

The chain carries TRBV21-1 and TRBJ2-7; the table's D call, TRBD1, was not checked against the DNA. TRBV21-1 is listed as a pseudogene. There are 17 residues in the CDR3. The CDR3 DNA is TGTGCCAGCAGCAAATTCCCCCACGGCAGGATATCCTACGAGCAGTACTTC. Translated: CASSKFPHGRISYEQYF.

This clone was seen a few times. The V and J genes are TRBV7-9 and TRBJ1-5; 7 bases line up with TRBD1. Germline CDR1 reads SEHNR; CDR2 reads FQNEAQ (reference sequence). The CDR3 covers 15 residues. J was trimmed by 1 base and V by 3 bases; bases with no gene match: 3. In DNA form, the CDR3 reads TGTGCCAGCAGCTTGGGCAGGGGGAGCAATCAGCCCCAGCATTTT. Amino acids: CASSLGRGSNQPQHF.

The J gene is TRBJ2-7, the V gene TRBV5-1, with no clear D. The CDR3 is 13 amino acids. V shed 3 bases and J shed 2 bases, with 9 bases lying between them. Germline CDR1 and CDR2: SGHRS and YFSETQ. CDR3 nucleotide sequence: TGCGCCAGCAGCTCCCCTTCCCCCTACGAGCAGTACTTC. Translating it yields CASSSPSPYEQYF.

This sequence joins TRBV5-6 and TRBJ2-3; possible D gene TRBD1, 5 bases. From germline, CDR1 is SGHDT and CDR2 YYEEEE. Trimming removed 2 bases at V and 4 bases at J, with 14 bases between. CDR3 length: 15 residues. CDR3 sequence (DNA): TGTGCCAGCAGCTTACAGGCGGTCGGAGCAGATACGCAGTATTTT. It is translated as CASSLQAVGADTQYF. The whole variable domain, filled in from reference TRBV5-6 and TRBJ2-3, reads DAGVTQSPTHLIKTRGQQVTLRCSPKSGHDTVSWYQQALGQGPQFIFQYYEEEERQRGNFPDRFSGHQFPNYSSELNVNALLLGDSALYLCASSLQAVGADTQYFGPGTRLTVL.

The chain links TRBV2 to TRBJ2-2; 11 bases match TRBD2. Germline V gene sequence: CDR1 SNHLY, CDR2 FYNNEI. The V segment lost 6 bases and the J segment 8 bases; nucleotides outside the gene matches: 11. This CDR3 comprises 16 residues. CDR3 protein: CASRQIAGGPSGELFF. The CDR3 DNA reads TGTGCCAGCAGACAAATAGCGGGAGGGCCATCAGGGGAGCTGTTTTTT.

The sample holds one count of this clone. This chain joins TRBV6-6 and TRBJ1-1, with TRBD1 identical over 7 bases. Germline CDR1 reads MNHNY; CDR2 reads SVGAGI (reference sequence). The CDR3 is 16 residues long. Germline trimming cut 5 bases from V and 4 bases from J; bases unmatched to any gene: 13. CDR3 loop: CASSPTTGVGGTEAFF. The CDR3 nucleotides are TGTGCCAGCAGTCCCACTACAGGGGTGGGTGGCACTGAAGCTTTCTTT.

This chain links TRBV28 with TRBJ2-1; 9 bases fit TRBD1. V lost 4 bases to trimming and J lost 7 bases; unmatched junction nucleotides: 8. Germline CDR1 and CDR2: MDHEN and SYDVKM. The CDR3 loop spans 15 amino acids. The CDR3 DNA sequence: TGTGCCAGCAGTTCTCGGACAGGGGTGAGGAATGAGCAGTTCTTC. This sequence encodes CASSSRTGVRNEQFF.

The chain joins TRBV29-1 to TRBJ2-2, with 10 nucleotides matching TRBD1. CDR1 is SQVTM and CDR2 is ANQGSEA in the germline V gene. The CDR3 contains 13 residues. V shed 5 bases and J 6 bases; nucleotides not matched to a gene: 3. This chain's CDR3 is CSVRQGAPGELFF. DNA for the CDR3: TGCAGCGTTAGACAGGGGGCCCCCGGGGAGCTGTTTTTT.

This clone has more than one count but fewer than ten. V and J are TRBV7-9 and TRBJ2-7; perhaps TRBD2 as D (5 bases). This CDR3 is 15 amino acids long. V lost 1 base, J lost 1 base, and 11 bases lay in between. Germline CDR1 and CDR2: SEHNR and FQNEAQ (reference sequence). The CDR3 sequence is CASSLGAAGSYEQYF. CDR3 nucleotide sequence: TGTGCCAGCAGCTTAGGCGCGGCGGGTTCCTACGAGCAGTACTTC.